Listed here is a single TCR beta chain. Antigen: not known. The data were taken from a study of OX40 agonist ivuxolimab in advanced cancers. Study summary: Ivuxolimab, an antibody acting as an agonist of OX40 (CD134), was used to treat patients. Partial responses were achieved by three patients, of whom one had hepatocellular carcinoma and two had cutaneous melanoma.

Study conclusions and caveats: Among the nonresponders, some also had low normalized T-cell clonal expansion. Clones of CD4+ and CD8+ blood T cells grew by week 6 at doses of 0.1 to 3.0 mg/kg.

The protocol was immunoSEQ multiplex PCR, while the TCRdb copy is restricted to in-frame clones and leaves out a portion. The sample lists over 150,000 clones, roughly 92% seen once, with around 0.31% in the top ten. Germline V CDR1 and CDR2: SGDLS, YYNGEE. The CDR3 is made up of 16 amino acids. J gave up 6 bases and V 1 base, and 4 bases lay outside the gene matches. This TCR was sampled from an adult with an advanced solid tumor such as melanoma, head and neck, liver or kidney cancer. V gene TRBV9 combines with J gene TRBJ2-2; 12 bases are shared with TRBD2. Sequencing was performed on CD4+ or CD8+ T cells sorted from blood, taken in a trial of the OX40 agonist ivuxolimab. CDR3: CASSVLAGGLPGELFF. CDR3 bases: TGTGCCAGCAGCGTACTAGCGGGAGGGCTCCCCGGGGAGCTGTTTTTT. The whole variable domain, filled in from reference TRBV9 and TRBJ2-2, reads DSGVTQTPKHLITATGQRVTLRCSPRSGDLSVYWYQQSLDQGLQFLIQYYNGEERAKGNILERFSAQQFPDLHSELNLSSLELGDSALYFCASSVLAGGLPGELFFGEGSRLTVL.